The subject of this entry is one T cell receptor (beta chain). The data were taken from a study of blood T cell repertoires in COVID-19. Original processing methods: Reference gene primer amplification gave estimated nucleated cell counts. Generated by immunoSEQ multiplex PCR, the TCRdb table keeps only in-frame clones and is missing some. For V, J and clone size, that table is used; D and trimming come from the DNA. The sample yields about 370,000 clones, approximately 92% seen once. Per germline, CDR1 LNHDA and CDR2 SQIVND (reference sequence). This CDR3 contains 15 residues. V lost 4 bases and J lost 5; bases outside the gene matches: 10.

The chain links TRBV19 to TRBJ2-5; 7 nucleotides line up with TRBD1. The sequenced sample consisted of PBMCs or T cells enriched from blood (not recorded which). This clonotype was sampled from a man aged 18 to 29 who had recovered from COVID-19. CDR3 region: CASSTSGQPGETQYF. The CDR3 DNA sequence: TGTGCCAGTAGTACGTCGGGACAGCCAGGGGAGACCCAGTACTTC. Full variable domain (rest looked up from reference TRBV19 and TRBJ2-5): DGGITQSPKYLFRKEGQNVTLSCEQNLNHDAMYWYRQDPGQGLRLIYYSQIVNDFQKGDIAEGYSVSREKKESFPLTVTSAQKNPTAFYLCASSTSGQPGETQYFGPGTRLLVL.